Below, one T cell receptor beta chain is given with its context. This specimen comes from a study of blood T cell repertoires in COVID-19. Produced via immunoSEQ multiplex PCR; TCRdb's table is partial and in-frame only. The data contain 200,000 to 250,000 clones, roughly 88% of them seen just once; the ten biggest clones take up approximately 13%. What was sequenced was peripheral blood. This clonotype was obtained from a human donor in a cohort sampled during active COVID-19.

DNA for the CDR3: TGTGCCAGCAGTCGACAGGGGGCAAACCCCGGGGAGCTGTTTTTT. This gives the protein CASSRQGANPGELFF. The chain is built from TRBV6-5 and TRBJ2-2, with 10 bases that match TRBD1. The CDR3 runs to 15 residues. The germline V gene has CDR1 MNHEY and CDR2 SVGAGI. The trim removed 5 bases at V and 6 bases at J, leaving 6 bases unmatched.